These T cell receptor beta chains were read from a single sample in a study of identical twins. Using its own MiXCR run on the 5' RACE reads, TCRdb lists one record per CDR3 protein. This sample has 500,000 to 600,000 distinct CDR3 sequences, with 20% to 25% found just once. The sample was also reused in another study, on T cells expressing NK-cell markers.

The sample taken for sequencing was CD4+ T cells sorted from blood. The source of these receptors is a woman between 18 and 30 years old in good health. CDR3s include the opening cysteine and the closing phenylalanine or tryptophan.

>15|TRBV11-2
CASSLAGILQETQYF
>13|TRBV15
CATSSTSGYTQYF
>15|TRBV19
CATKGADLAKNIQYF
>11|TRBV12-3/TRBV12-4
CASSFRGVAFF
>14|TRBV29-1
CSGTGGSGWETQYF
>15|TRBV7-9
CASSLALPSGNTIYF
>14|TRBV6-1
CASKRGTTNTEAFF
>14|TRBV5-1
CASSLNRRNTEAFF
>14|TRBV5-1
CASSPVTTYQGYTF
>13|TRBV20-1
CSAALGAENIQYF
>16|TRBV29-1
CSVEPLGDGNTGELFF
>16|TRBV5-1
CASRPVTASRGGELFF
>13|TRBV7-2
CASSLGTSGRWFF
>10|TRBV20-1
CSAKKNEQFF
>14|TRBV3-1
CASSQEALANEQFF
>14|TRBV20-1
CSARGQGILYGYTF
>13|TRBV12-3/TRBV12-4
CASSLAGAGGYTF